These 26 T cell receptor beta chains came from one sample sequenced in a study of tumor and adjacent non-tumor tissue in lung cancer. Three rounds of nested PCR, following a modified ARM-PCR protocol, produced the TCRbeta library. Each CDR3 protein gets one entry after TCRdb re-called the multiplex PCR reads with MiXCR. The sample has 100,000 to 150,000 distinct CDR3 sequences, 55% to 75% seen once. RNA was extracted from bulk tissue without any cell sorting. Sequencing used lung tumor tissue. These TCRs come from a man younger than 45 with non-small cell lung cancer.

Note on this clonotype: The junction and the germline gene differ at one end; a read error may be behind it. The rearrangement joins TRBV4-1 to TRBJ1-5; D unresolved. The CDR3 totals 15 residues. Germline CDR1 and CDR2: MGHRA and YSYEKL. CDR3 nucleotide sequence: TGCGCCAGCATCCAAGAAGGGCTTAGCAATCAGCTCCAGCATTTT. The encoded protein is CASIQEGLSNQLQHF.

Points on this clonotype: A read error is possible here, since a much larger clone lies one base away. The chain carries TRBV5-6 and TRBJ2-3; 9 bases are shared with TRBD2. This CDR3 region has 15 residues. The germline CDR1 and CDR2 sequences are SGHDT and YYEEEE. The CDR3 DNA reads TGTGCCAGCAGCTCTAGCGGGGAGAGCACAGATATGCAGTATTTT. Protein product: CASSSSGESTDMQYF.

Notes on this clonotype: This may stem from a read error, because a much larger clone lies one nucleotide away. The V gene is TRBV5-1, the J gene TRBJ2-3; D possibly matches TRBD1 or TRBD2 (6 bases each). Germline lookup yields CDR1 SGHRS and CDR2 YFSETQ. The CDR3 is 16 amino acids. CDR3 protein: CASSDLPQGSGDTQFF. The CDR3 DNA sequence: TGCGCCAGCAGCGACCTACCACAGGGTTCGGGAGATACGCAGTTTTTT.

A single count supports this clonotype. At one boundary the junction diverges from the germline segment, which might be a read error. The V call is TRBV11-2, the J call TRBJ2-7, with D hard to call. This CDR3 contains 14 residues. The germline V gene has CDR1 SGHAT and CDR2 FQNNGV. The DNA of the CDR3 is TGTGCCGGCAGCCCCCGGGCAGGCCGCTACGACCAGTACTTC. Translated, it gives CAGSPRAGRYDQYF.

As for this clonotype: The CDR3 end shows no conserved phenylalanine or tryptophan, and so a read error is likely. The rearrangement links TRBV20-1 to TRBJ2-1; 8 nucleotides agree with TRBD2. The germline V gene encodes CDR1 DFQATT and CDR2 SNEGSKA (reference sequence). CDR3 length equals 15 residues. J lost 8 bases, V lost 6 bases, and 15 bases had no gene match. The CDR3 sequence is CSALSGTSVLHEQFL. In DNA, the CDR3 is TGCAGTGCCCTGTCCGGGACTAGTGTTCTCCATGAGCAGTTCTTA.

Regarding this clonotype: A much larger clone lies one base from this, so it may be a read error. The chain joins TRBV20-1 to TRBJ2-3, with a tentative D call TRBD2 (6 bases). The ends were cut back, 3 bases at V and 11 bases at J, with 24 bases in the middle. This CDR3 region has 15 residues. CDR1 is DFQATT, CDR2 SNEGSKA, per germline (reference sequence). The DNA for the CDR3 is TGCAGTGCTAGCGATTCCGGGGGAATAGTGAATATGCAGTATTTT. Amino acid sequence: CSASDSGGIVNMQYF.

This clonotype came up once. A much larger clone differs by one base, so this may be a read error. This rearrangement joins TRBV4-1 to TRBJ2-7, with D perhaps TRBD2 (5 bases). The CDR3 is made up of 15 amino acids. The germline CDR1 and CDR2 sequences are MGHRA and YSYEKL. CDR3 sequence: CASSQGGLGGYGQYF. The CDR3 DNA reads TGCGCCAGCAGCCAAGGAGGGCTAGGAGGCTACGGGCAGTACTTC.

On this clonotype: This is likely a read error, given that the CDR3 carries no conserved phenylalanine or tryptophan at its end. V and J are TRBV6-2 or TRBV6-3 and TRBJ2-5; D could derive from TRBD1 or TRBD2 (5 bases each). The germline V gene has CDR1 MNHEY and CDR2 SVGEGT. This CDR3 has 14 amino acids. CDR3 nucleotides: TGTGCCAGCAGTTACGGGGGAAGGCAAGAGACTCAGTACTTA. Amino acid sequence: CASSYGGRQETQYL.

Concerning this clonotype: In this CDR3 the conserved last residue, phenylalanine or tryptophan, is missing, so a read error is likely. CDR3 in DNA: TGCAGTGCCCGTAGCTGGATTAGCGGGACCGGGGAGCTGTTTTCT. Translating gives CSARSWISGTGELFS. The V call is TRBV20-1, the J call TRBJ2-2; 7 positions match TRBD2. V lost 6 bases, J lost 5 bases, and 12 bases stayed unmatched. Germline CDR1 and CDR2: DFQATT and SNEGSKA (reference sequence). The CDR3 consists of 15 residues.

Points on this clonotype: Because the CDR3's place on the DNA is in doubt, the DNA is left out and the CDR3 is given as listed by TCRdb. The chain recombines TRBV29-1 with TRBJ1-1; whether TRBD1, the table's D call, matches the DNA was not checked. Germline CDR1 SQVTM, CDR2 ANQGSEA. The CDR3 is 12 residues long, ends included. CDR3 loop: CSIVGRGIEPFF.

In the case of this clonotype: Mismatch with germline at one junction end may stem from a read error. The chain recombines TRBV6-5 with TRBJ2-2, with TRBD1 as a possible D gene (7 bases). The CDR3 contains 15 residues. Germline CDR1 is MNHEY and CDR2 is SVGAGI. CDR3 region: CANSAWDSRSGELVF. In nucleotides, the CDR3 is TGTGCCAACAGTGCCTGGGACAGCCGATCGGGGGAGCTGGTTTTT.

The J gene is TRBJ2-1, the V gene TRBV12-3 or TRBV12-4; TRBD2 matches at 9 bases. The length of the CDR3 is 17 residues. V trimming: 5 bases; J trimming: 7 bases; junction bases outside the gene matches: 15. CDR3: CASSPRGKAGGGNEQFF. In DNA, the CDR3 is TGTGCCAGCAGTCCCCGGGGGAAAGCGGGAGGTGGAAATGAGCAGTTCTTC.

As concerns this clonotype: Possible read error: a much larger clone is one base away. V gene TRBV20-1 combines with J gene TRBJ1-1, with 7 bases lining up with TRBD1. CDR3 length: 16 amino acids. The junction had 17 bases not matched to a gene; V was cut back by 5 bases and J by 5 bases. Germline V gene data show CDR1 as DFQATT and CDR2 as SNEGSKA (reference sequence). In DNA, the CDR3 is TGCAGTGCTGGAAAGGCCCGACAGGGTCTATGGACTGAAGCTTTCTTT. Translating it yields CSAGKARQGLWTEAFF.

In the case of this clonotype: Being one base from a much bigger clone, this may be a read error. This chain links TRBV6-5 with TRBJ2-5; 10 nucleotides agree with TRBD1. The CDR3 has 15 residues. CDR1 and CDR2 (germline): MNHEY, SVGAGI. The CDR3 is CATSYVTGGRETQYF. As DNA, the CDR3 is TGTGCCACCAGTTACGTGACAGGGGGCCGAGAGACCCAGTACTTC.

This clonotype was seen at least ten times. The gene calls are TRBV5-1 and TRBJ2-7, with D possibly being TRBD1 or TRBD2 (5 bases each). V lost 5 bases and J lost 4, with 10 bases in between. Germline CDR1 SGHRS, CDR2 YFSETQ. The CDR3 loop spans 12 amino acids. In DNA, the CDR3 is TGCGCCAGCAGTCGGGACGGGTACGAGCAGTACTTC. Translation: CASSRDGYEQYF.

Note on this clonotype: A read error may explain this, as a much larger clone is one base away. The conserved phenylalanine or tryptophan normally closing the CDR3 is absent here, so this likely arose from a read error. The rearrangement joins TRBV20-1 to TRBJ2-3; the D call may be TRBD1 or TRBD2 (6 bases each). Per the germline V gene, CDR1 is DFQATT and CDR2 is SNEGSKA (reference sequence). There are 16 residues in the CDR3. Trimming took off 5 bases at V and 0 bases at J, with 18 bases between the two ends. The CDR3: CSARPQGRYSTDTQYY. The CDR3 coding sequence is TGCAGTGCTCGCCCCCAGGGGAGGTATAGCACAGATACGCAGTATTAT.

The V and J genes are TRBV7-2 and TRBJ2-1; D could derive from TRBD1 or TRBD2 (5 bases each). V was clipped by 6 bases and J by 8 bases, with 17 bases between them. The germline V gene has CDR1 SGHTA and CDR2 FQGNSA. This CDR3 is built from 14 residues. CDR3 region: CASSRWGSNDEQFF. The CDR3 DNA sequence: TGTGCCAGCAGTCGGTGGGGGTCCAACGATGAGCAGTTCTTC. Filled out from reference TRBV7-2 and TRBJ2-1, the complete variable domain reads GAGVSQSPSNKVTEKGKDVELRCDPISGHTALYWYRQSLGQGLEFLIYFQGNSAPDKSGLPSDRFSAERTGGSVSTLTIQRTQQEDSAVYLCASSRWGSNDEQFFGPGTRLTVL.

The chain employs TRBV6-4 and TRBJ2-1; D possibly matches TRBD1 or TRBD2 (5 bases each). This CDR3 is built from 16 residues. Germline CDR1 and CDR2: MRHNA and SNTAGT. V was cut by 2 bases and J by 0 bases, with 11 bases left in between. This CDR3 reads CASSDRGGLSYNEQFF. Here the CDR3 DNA reads TGTGCCAGCAGTGACCGTGGGGGTCTCTCCTACAATGAGCAGTTCTTC.

This chain links TRBV20-1 with TRBJ1-5, with D tentatively TRBD1 or TRBD2 (5 bases each). Gene TRBJ2-3 matches the end of the DNA better, so the J call may be wrong. The CDR3 contains 13 residues. Germline CDR1 DFQATT, CDR2 SNEGSKA (reference sequence). CDR3 residues: CSASEGFPQSQYF. The DNA of the CDR3 is TGCAGTGCTAGCGAGGGGTTCCCACAGTCCCAGTATTTT.

In its sample, this clonotype was seen many times. V is TRBV6-5 and J is TRBJ1-1; no clear D gene. This CDR3 has 13 residues. CDR1 is MNHEY, CDR2 SVGAGI, per germline. V gave up 4 bases and J gave up 6 bases, with 12 bases separating them. CDR3 residues: CASSFDPLSEAFF. The CDR3 DNA sequence: TGTGCCAGCAGTTTCGACCCCCTATCTGAAGCTTTCTTT.

Comments on this clonotype: The final CDR3 position lacks the conserved phenylalanine or tryptophan, pointing to a likely read error. This chain joins TRBV11-3 and TRBJ2-1, with a weak D call TRBD2 (7 bases). Trimming took 7 bases from V and 5 from J, leaving 18 bases between them. Per germline, CDR1 SGHNT and CDR2 YENEEA. The CDR3 totals 15 residues. The CDR3, as DNA: TGTGCCAGCAACTGGAGAGGGGGAGGGGACAATGAGCAGTTCTCT. Encoded protein: CASNWRGGGDNEQFS.

This clonotype was found many times. V is TRBV10-3 and J is TRBJ2-3; 8 bases line up with TRBD2. V gave up 6 bases and J gave up 4 bases; unmatched junction bases: 12. The CDR3 runs 16 residues. Germline V gene sequence: CDR1 ENHRY, CDR2 SYGVKD. The CDR3 is CAIRGRDSGGADTQYF. CDR3 coding DNA: TGTGCCATCAGGGGCCGGGACTCCGGGGGGGCAGATACGCAGTATTTT.

This chain joins TRBV4-1 and TRBJ2-7; 12 nucleotides align to TRBD1. Germline V CDR1 and CDR2: MGHRA, YSYEKL. The length of the CDR3 is 15 residues. J gave up 6 bases and V 4 bases, and 7 bases lay outside the gene matches. Here the CDR3 reads CASSPSGTGGGEQYF. The CDR3 DNA sequence: TGCGCCAGCAGCCCTTCCGGGACAGGGGGCGGCGAGCAGTACTTC.

As concerns this clonotype: This clone may be a read error of a much larger clone one base away. The chain links TRBV12-3 or TRBV12-4 to TRBJ1-2, with D unresolved. The CDR3 is 12 residues long. V was clipped by 3 bases and J by 8 bases, with 10 bases between them. The CDR3 loop reads CASSLRRGGYTF. Here the CDR3 DNA reads TGTGCCAGCAGTTTGCGACGGGGAGGCTACACCTTC.

This clonotype was recorded once. V and J are TRBV20-1 and TRBJ2-5; TRBD1 aligns across 8 bases. Germline values: CDR1 DFQATT, CDR2 SNEGSKA (reference sequence). The CDR3 extends over 14 amino acids. V gave up 5 bases and J gave up 7 bases; unmatched junction bases: 12. CDR3 sequence: CSALTRDRQGTQYF. The CDR3 nucleotides read TGCAGTGCTTTGACCCGGGACAGGCAGGGGACCCAGTACTTC.

This clonotype was recorded once. The CDR3 end shows no conserved phenylalanine or tryptophan, and so a read error is likely. The chain combines TRBV12-3 or TRBV12-4 with TRBJ1-1; D is possibly TRBD1 (5 bases). Trimming stripped 6 bases from V and 3 bases from J, with 20 bases between. This CDR3 region has 16 residues. The CDR3 DNA follows: TGTGCCAGCAGGCCCAGGACACTAATGTTGGACACTGAAGCTTTCCTT. Encoded protein: CASRPRTLMLDTEAFL.